The 12 T cell receptor beta chains listed next were all sequenced from one sample in a study of blood T cells in healthy people across ages. A sample-barcoded 5' primer and a J-beta primer mix were used in a second PCR of roughly 7 to 11 cycles. TCRdb re-derived calls from the 5' RACE reads in MiXCR, one entry per CDR3 protein. The sample carries 1,500,000 or so distinct CDR3 sequences, 55% to 75% recorded once. Sequencing input: blood. The receptors shown here come from a man aged 18-30 years in good health.

The CDR3 DNA sequence: TGTGCCAGCAGCTTCTCCGGGACTAGACAAGAGACCCAGTACTTC. Protein product: CASSFSGTRQETQYF. The J gene is TRBJ2-5, the V gene TRBV6-6, with 8 bases aligning to TRBD2. With 6 bases clipped from V and 2 bases from J, the junction kept 8 bases outside the gene matches. Germline CDR1 and CDR2: MNHNY and SVGAGI (reference sequence). The CDR3 spans 15 residues.

Only one count was recorded for this clonotype. CDR3 sequence: CAILGTGELFF. CDR3 nucleotide sequence: TGTGCCATCCTAGGAACCGGGGAGCTGTTTTTT. The genes are TRBV10-3 and TRBJ2-2; D is uncertain. Germline V gene sequence: CDR1 ENHRY, CDR2 SYGVKD. V lost 8 bases, J lost 5 bases, and 6 bases lay in between. CDR3 length equals 11 residues.

This clonotype was counted only a few times. V gene TRBV15 combines with J gene TRBJ2-4; D remains ambiguous. The CDR3 covers 15 residues. The germline V gene encodes CDR1 LNHNV and CDR2 YYDKDF (reference sequence). Trimming stripped 3 bases from V and 0 bases from J, with 9 bases between. DNA for the CDR3: TGTGCCACCAGCAGCCCAAATCTAGCCAAAAACATTCAGTACTTC. It codes for CATSSPNLAKNIQYF.

The chain has TRBV21-1 and TRBJ2-7; TRBD1, the table's D call, was not compared with the DNA. TRBV21-1 corresponds to a pseudogene. This CDR3 is 14 amino acids long. This CDR3 reads CASSRGQGTGEQYF. The CDR3 DNA reads as TGTGCCAGCAGCAGGGGACAGGGGACGGGCGAGCAGTACTTC.

This clonotype was counted between two and nine times. The chain joins TRBV14 to TRBJ1-2; D possibly corresponds to TRBD1 (5 bases). The germline gives CDR1 SGHDN, CDR2 FVKESK. The CDR3 consists of 12 residues. Trimming took off 4 bases at V and 8 bases at J, with 11 bases between the two ends. CDR3 protein: CASSPSGSGYTF. The CDR3 bases are TGTGCCAGCAGCCCCTCAGGGTCCGGCTACACCTTC.

This chain joins TRBV7-9 and TRBJ2-1, with D possibly matching TRBD1 (5 bases). The assigned J gene may be wrong: the sequence end matches TRBJ2-7 better. Germline assignment: CDR1 SEHNR and CDR2 FQNEAQ (reference sequence). The CDR3 is 13 residues long. CDR3 sequence (DNA): TGTGCCAGCAGCCCTCAGGACATCTACGAGCAGTACTTC. Translated: CASSPQDIYEQYF.

The J gene is TRBJ1-6, the V gene TRBV6-6; TRBD1 aligns across 8 bases. Germline V gene data show CDR1 as MNHNY and CDR2 as SVGAGI (reference sequence). Trimming cost V 0 bases and J 18 bases; bases outside gene matches: 4. This CDR3 comprises 12 residues. The CDR3 bases are TGTGCCAGCAGTTACTCTTCAGGGGGCCCCCACTTT. This gives the protein CASSYSSGGPHF.

This chain joins TRBV3-1 and TRBJ2-1, with TRBD2 matching 9 bases. The germline V gene encodes CDR1 LGHDT and CDR2 YNNKEL (reference sequence). Trimming cost V 1 base and J 9 bases; bases outside gene matches: 10. The CDR3 contains 16 residues. CDR3 region: CASSQVGTSGLFEQFF. DNA of the CDR3: TGTGCCAGCAGCCAAGTCGGAACTAGCGGGTTGTTTGAGCAGTTCTTC.

This clonotype was counted a few times. The V and J genes are TRBV20-1 and TRBJ2-5; the match to TRBD1 covers 9 bases. The CDR3 runs to 16 residues. Germline V lookup: CDR1 DFQATT, CDR2 SNEGSKA (reference sequence). V shed 7 bases, J shed 3 bases, and the junction held 15 bases outside the gene matches. Written as DNA, the CDR3 is TGCAGTGGGGGGGGGACAGGGACGTGGGGAGAAGAGACCCAGTACTTC. Its protein is CSGGGTGTWGEETQYF.

A few counts support this clonotype. The chain has TRBV13 and TRBJ2-7; 10 bases fit TRBD2. The V and J ends lost 5 bases and 2 bases, in that order; junction bases with no gene match: 9. Germline CDR1 reads PRHDT; CDR2 reads FYEKMQ (reference sequence). The CDR3 consists of 16 residues. The CDR3: CASSATGTSATYEQYF. The CDR3 DNA reads as TGTGCCAGCAGCGCAACCGGGACTAGCGCCACCTACGAGCAGTACTTC.

The chain combines TRBV13 with TRBJ2-1; no reliable D call. Germline V gives CDR1 PRHDT, CDR2 FYEKMQ (reference sequence). V shed 3 bases and J shed 9 bases, with 6 bases lying between them. The CDR3 spans 11 residues. The CDR3 DNA reads TGTGCCAGCAGCTTGAACAGTGAGCAGTTCTTC. Translation: CASSLNSEQFF.

The rearrangement uses TRBV28 and TRBJ2-7; 9 nucleotides align to TRBD1. V lost 3 bases, J lost 6 bases, and 6 bases stayed unmatched. Germline CDR1 reads MDHEN; CDR2 reads SYDVKM. This CDR3 has 14 residues. CDR3 loop: CASSLWDRESEQYF. The CDR3 DNA follows: TGTGCCAGCAGTTTGTGGGACAGGGAGAGCGAGCAGTACTTC.